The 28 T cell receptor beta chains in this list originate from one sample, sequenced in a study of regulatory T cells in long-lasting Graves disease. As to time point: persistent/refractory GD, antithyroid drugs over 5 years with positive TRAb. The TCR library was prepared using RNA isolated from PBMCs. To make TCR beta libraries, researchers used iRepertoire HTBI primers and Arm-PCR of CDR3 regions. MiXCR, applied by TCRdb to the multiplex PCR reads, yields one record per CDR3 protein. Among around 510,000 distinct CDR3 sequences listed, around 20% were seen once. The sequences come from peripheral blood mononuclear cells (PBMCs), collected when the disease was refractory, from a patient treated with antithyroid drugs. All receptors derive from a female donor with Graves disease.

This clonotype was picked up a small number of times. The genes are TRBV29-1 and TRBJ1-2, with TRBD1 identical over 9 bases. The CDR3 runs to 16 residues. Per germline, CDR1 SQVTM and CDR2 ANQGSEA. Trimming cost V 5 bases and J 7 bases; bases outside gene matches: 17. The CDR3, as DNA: TGCAGCGTTACGACCGGCTTGACAGGGGGTGGAGGTGGCTACACCTTC. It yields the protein CSVTTGLTGGGGGYTF.

CDR3 sequence: CATSDVNNEQFF. The CDR3 DNA is TGTGCCACCAGTGATGTGAATAATGAGCAGTTCTTC. The J gene is TRBJ2-1, the V gene TRBV24-1; no clear D. V was pared by 3 bases and J by 7 bases, with 6 bases between. This CDR3 is built from 12 residues. Per the germline V gene, CDR1 is KGHDR and CDR2 is SFDVKD.

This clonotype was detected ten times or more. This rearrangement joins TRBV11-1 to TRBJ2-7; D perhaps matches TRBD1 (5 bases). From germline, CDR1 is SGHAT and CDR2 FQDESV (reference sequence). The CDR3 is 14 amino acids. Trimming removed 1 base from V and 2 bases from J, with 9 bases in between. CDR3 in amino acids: CASSLGTQAYEQYF. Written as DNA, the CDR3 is TGTGCCAGCAGCTTAGGGACACAGGCCTACGAGCAGTACTTC.

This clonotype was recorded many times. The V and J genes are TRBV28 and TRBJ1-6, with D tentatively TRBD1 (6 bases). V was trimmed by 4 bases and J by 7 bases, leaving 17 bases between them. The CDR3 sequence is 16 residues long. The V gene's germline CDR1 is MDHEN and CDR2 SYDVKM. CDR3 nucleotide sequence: TGTGCCAGCAGTTCTTACCGTACAGGGCCCAATTCACCCCTCCACTTT. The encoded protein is CASSSYRTGPNSPLHF.

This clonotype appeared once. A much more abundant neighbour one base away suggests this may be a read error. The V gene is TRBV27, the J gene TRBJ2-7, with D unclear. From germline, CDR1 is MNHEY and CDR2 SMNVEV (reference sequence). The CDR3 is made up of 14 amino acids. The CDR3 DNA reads TGTGCCAGCAGTTTAAACGGACCTACCTACGAGCGGTACTTC. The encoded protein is CASSLNGPTYERYF.

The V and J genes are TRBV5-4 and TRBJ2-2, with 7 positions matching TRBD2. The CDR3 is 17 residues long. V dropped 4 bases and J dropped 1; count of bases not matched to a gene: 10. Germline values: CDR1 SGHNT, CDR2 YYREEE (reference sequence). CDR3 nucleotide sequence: TGTGCCAGCAGCCAACTTGCGGGAGCATTGAACACCGGGGAGCTGTTTTTT. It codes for CASSQLAGALNTGELFF.

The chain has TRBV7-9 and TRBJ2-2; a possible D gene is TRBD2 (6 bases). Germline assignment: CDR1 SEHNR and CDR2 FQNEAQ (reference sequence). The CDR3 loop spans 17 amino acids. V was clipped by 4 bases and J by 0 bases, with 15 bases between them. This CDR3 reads CASSSLGTGPNTGELFF. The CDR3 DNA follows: TGTGCCAGCAGCTCCCTCGGGACTGGGCCGAACACCGGGGAGCTGTTTTTT.

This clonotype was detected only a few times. The CDR3 DNA follows: TGTGCCAGCAGCTTCCGAGCAGGGGGAGATACGCAGTATTTT. Translation gives CASSFRAGGDTQYF. The rearrangement links TRBV13 to TRBJ2-3; 7 positions agree with TRBD1. The CDR3 has 14 residues. V was clipped by 3 bases and J by 5 bases; unmatched bases: 5. Germline assignment: CDR1 PRHDT and CDR2 FYEKMQ (reference sequence).

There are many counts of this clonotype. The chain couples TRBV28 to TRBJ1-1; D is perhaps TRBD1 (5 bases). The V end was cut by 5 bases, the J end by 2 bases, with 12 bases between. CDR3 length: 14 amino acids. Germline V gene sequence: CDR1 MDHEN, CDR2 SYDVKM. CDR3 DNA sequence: TGTGCCAGCAGTCCTGACAGACCCAACACTGAAGCTTTCTTT. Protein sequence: CASSPDRPNTEAFF.

CDR3 sequence: CASRRAGRNTEAFF. The CDR3 DNA reads as TGCGCCAGCAGGCGGGCGGGCAGGAACACTGAAGCTTTCTTT. V is TRBV5-1 and J is TRBJ1-1, with no clear D. V lost 5 bases and J lost 1, with 12 bases in between. CDR3 length: 14 amino acids. Per germline, CDR1 SGHRS and CDR2 YFSETQ.

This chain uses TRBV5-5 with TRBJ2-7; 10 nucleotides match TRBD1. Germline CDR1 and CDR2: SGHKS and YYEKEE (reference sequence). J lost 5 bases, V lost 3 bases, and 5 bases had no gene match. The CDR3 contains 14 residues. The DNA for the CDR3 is TGTGCCAGCAGCTCCGGACAGGGGGTGGACGAGCAGTACTTC. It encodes CASSSGQGVDEQYF.

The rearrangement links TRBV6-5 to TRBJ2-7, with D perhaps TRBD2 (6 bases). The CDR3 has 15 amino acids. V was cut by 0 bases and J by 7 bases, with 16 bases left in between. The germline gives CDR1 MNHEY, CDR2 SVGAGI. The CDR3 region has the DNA TGTGCCAGCAGTTACTCTCGGACTACCTTCAGGGAGCAGTACTTC. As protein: CASSYSRTTFREQYF.

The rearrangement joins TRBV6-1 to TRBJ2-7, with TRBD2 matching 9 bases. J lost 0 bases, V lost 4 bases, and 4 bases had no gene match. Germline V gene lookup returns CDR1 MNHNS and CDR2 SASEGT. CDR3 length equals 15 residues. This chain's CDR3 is CASSGGSGSSYEQYF. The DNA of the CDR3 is TGTGCCAGCAGTGGGGGTAGCGGGAGCTCCTACGAGCAGTACTTC.

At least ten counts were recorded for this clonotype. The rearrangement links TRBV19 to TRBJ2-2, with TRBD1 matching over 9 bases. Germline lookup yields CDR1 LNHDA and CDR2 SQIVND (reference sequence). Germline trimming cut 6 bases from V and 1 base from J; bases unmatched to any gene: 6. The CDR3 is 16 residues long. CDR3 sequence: CASSPPGQGNTGELFF. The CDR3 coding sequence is TGTGCCAGTAGCCCACCGGGACAGGGGAACACCGGGGAGCTGTTTTTT.

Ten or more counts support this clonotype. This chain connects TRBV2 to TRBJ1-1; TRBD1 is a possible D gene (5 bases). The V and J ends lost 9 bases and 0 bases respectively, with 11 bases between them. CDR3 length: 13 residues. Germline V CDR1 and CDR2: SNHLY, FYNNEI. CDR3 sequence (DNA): TGTGCCAGTACTCTCAGGGTGAACACTGAAGCTTTCTTT. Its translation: CASTLRVNTEAFF.

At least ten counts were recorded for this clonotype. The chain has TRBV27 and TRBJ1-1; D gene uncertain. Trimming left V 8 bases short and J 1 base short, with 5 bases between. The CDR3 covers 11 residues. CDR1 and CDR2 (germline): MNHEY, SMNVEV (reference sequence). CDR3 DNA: TGTGCCAGCTTTGGGAACACTGAAGCTTTCTTT. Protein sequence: CASFGNTEAFF.

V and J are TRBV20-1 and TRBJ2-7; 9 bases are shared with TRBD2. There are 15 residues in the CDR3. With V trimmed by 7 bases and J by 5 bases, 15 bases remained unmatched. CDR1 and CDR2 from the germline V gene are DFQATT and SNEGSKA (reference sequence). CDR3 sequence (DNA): TGCAGTGTAAAACATCCAACTAGCGGGCTCGACGAGCAGTACTTC. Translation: CSVKHPTSGLDEQYF.

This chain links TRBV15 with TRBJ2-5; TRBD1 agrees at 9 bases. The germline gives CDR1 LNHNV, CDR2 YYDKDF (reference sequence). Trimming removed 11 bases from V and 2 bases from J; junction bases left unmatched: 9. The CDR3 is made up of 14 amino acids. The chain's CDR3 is CAAGQGRQQETQYF. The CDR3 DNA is TGTGCCGCCGGACAGGGGCGACAACAAGAGACCCAGTACTTC.

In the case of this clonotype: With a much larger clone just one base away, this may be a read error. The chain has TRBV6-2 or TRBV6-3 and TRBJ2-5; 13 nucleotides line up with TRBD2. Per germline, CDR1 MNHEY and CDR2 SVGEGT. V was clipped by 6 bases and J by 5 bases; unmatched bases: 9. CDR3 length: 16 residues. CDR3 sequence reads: CASRTIRTSGSETQYF. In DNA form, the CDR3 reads TGTGCCAGCAGAACAATACGGACTAGCGGGAGCGAGACCCAGTACTTC.

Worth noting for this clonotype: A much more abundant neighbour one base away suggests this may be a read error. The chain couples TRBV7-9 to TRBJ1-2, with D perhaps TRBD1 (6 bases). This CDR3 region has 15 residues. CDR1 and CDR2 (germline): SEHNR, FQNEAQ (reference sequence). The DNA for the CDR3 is TGTGCCAGCAGCTCCTCAGGGGTTCCAAACTATGGCTACGCCTTC. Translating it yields CASSSSGVPNYGYAF.

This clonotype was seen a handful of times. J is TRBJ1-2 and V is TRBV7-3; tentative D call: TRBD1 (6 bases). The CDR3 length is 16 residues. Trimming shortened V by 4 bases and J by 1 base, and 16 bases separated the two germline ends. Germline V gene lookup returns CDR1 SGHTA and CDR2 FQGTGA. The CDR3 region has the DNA TGTGCCAGCAGCTCCTCGGACAGAACCGATAACTATGGCTACACCTTC. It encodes CASSSSDRTDNYGYTF. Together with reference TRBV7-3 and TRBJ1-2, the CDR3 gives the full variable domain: GAGVSQTPSNKVTEKGKYVELRCDPISGHTALYWYRQSLGQGPEFLIYFQGTGAADDSGLPNDRFFAVRPEGSVSTLKIQRTERGDSAVYLCASSSSDRTDNYGYTFGSGTRLTVV.

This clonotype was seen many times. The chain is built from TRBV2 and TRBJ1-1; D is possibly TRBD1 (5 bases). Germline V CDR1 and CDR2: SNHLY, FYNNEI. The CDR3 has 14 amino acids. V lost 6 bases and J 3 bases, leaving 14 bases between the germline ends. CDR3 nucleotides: TGTGCCAGCAGCGGATCGGACATTTACACTGAAGCTTTCTTT. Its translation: CASSGSDIYTEAFF. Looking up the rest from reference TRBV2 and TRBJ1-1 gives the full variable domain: EPEVTQTPSHQVTQMGQEVILRCVPISNHLYFYWYRQILGQKVEFLVSFYNNEISEKSEIFDDQFSVERPDGSNFTLKIRSTKLEDSAMYFCASSGSDIYTEAFFGQGTRLTVV.

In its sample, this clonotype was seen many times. The CDR3 sequence: CSARLMVADYQPQHF. The DNA of the CDR3 is TGCAGTGCTAGATTAATGGTGGCAGATTATCAGCCCCAGCATTTT. The genes are TRBV20-1 and TRBJ1-5; D unresolved. Trimming stripped 2 bases from V and 5 bases from J, with 16 bases between. Germline V gene data show CDR1 as DFQATT and CDR2 as SNEGSKA (reference sequence). The length of the CDR3 is 15 residues.

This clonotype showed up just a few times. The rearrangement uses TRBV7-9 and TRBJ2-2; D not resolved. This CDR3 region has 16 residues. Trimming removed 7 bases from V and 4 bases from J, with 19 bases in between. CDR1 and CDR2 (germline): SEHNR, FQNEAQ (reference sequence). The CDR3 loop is CASTDTRRAFTGELFF. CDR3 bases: TGTGCCAGCACCGACACCCGTCGCGCGTTCACCGGGGAGCTGTTTTTT.

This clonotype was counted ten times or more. DNA of the CDR3: TGCAGTGCTAGAGCCTCTACAGGGAGCGATCAGCCCCAGCATTTT. Translated: CSARASTGSDQPQHF. The chain recombines TRBV20-1 with TRBJ1-5; D perhaps matches TRBD1 (6 bases). The CDR3 totals 15 residues. Trimming stripped 1 base from V and 5 bases from J, with 15 bases between. Germline CDR1 reads DFQATT; CDR2 reads SNEGSKA (reference sequence).

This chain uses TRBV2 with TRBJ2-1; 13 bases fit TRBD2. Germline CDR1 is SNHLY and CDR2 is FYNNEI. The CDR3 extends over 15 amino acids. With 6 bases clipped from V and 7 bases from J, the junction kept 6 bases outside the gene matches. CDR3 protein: CASSWTSGRKNEQFF. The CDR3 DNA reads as TGTGCCAGCAGCTGGACTAGCGGGAGAAAGAATGAGCAGTTCTTC.

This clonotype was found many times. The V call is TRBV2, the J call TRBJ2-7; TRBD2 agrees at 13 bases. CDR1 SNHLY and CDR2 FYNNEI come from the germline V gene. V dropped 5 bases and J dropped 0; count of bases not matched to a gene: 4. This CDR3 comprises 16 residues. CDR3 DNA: TGTGCCAGCAGTTTTGGACTAGCGGGAGCCTCCTACGAGCAGTACTTC. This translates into CASSFGLAGASYEQYF.

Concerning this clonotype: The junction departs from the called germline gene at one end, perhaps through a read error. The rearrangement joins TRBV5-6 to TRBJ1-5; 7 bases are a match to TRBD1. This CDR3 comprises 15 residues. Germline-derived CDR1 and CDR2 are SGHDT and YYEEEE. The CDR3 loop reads CASSLGTGDQSAPAF. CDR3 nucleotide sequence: TGTGCCAGCAGCTTGGGAACAGGGGATCAATCAGCCCCAGCATTT.